This passage covers 13 T cell receptor beta chains from one sample sequenced in a study of radiotherapy plus CTLA-4 blockade in lung cancer. The table came from immunoSEQ multiplex PCR; TCRdb's copy has only in-frame clones and leaves some out. This repertoire shows roughly 110,000 clones, around 84% found once; its top ten account for 3% to 4%. The sequencing here drew on peripheral blood, taken from a patient treated with radiotherapy plus ipilimumab. The source of these receptors is a human donor with non-small cell lung cancer that progressed on radiotherapy plus ipilimumab. Some clones in this sample may be carry-over from other donors' samples.

The chain has TRBV2 and TRBJ2-1; 9 bases match TRBD2. Germline-derived CDR1 and CDR2 are SNHLY and FYNNEI. V gave up 8 bases and J gave up 4 bases; unmatched junction bases: 6. The CDR3 length is 14 residues. The CDR3 coding sequence is TGTGCCAGCTCGCGGGGGGGCAGTTACAATGAGCAGTTCTTC. Amino acid sequence: CASSRGGSYNEQFF.

The gene calls are TRBV7-2 and TRBJ1-2; 7 nucleotides line up with TRBD1. From germline, CDR1 is SGHTA and CDR2 FQGNSA. V was clipped by 3 bases and J by 6 bases; unmatched bases: 4. The length of the CDR3 is 13 residues. The CDR3 loop reads CASSFGQVDGYTF. CDR3 nucleotides: TGTGCCAGCAGCTTCGGACAGGTTGATGGCTACACCTTC. The complete variable domain, with remaining parts taken from reference TRBV7-2 and TRBJ1-2, reads GAGVSQSPSNKVTEKGKDVELRCDPISGHTALYWYRQSLGQGLEFLIYFQGNSAPDKSGLPSDRFSAERTGGSVSTLTIQRTQQEDSAVYLCASSFGQVDGYTFGSGTRLTVV.

The chain has TRBV5-1 and TRBJ2-6; D not certain. The CDR3 spans 16 residues. Trimming pared 0 bases from V and 1 base from J, leaving 8 bases between. Germline lookup yields CDR1 SGHRS and CDR2 YFSETQ. Written as DNA, the CDR3 is TGCGCCAGCAGCTTGGGACCGGTATCTGGGGCCAACGTCCTGACTTTC. It specifies CASSLGPVSGANVLTF.

The sample holds many counts of this clone. The genes are TRBV5-1 and TRBJ1-2; D gene uncertain. Germline values: CDR1 SGHRS, CDR2 YFSETQ. The CDR3 has 14 amino acids. The V and J ends lost 0 bases and 5 bases respectively, with 11 bases between them. CDR3 sequence reads: CASSLAFQRYGYTF. CDR3 sequence (DNA): TGCGCCAGCAGCTTGGCCTTCCAGAGATATGGCTACACCTTC.

This chain uses TRBV29-1 with TRBJ1-3; D ambiguous. CDR3 length: 15 amino acids. Per the germline V gene, CDR1 is SQVTM and CDR2 is ANQGSEA. Trimming shortened V by 2 bases and J by 2 bases, and 13 bases separated the two germline ends. The CDR3 is CSVERGVGPGNTIYF. CDR3 sequence (DNA): TGCAGCGTTGAAAGAGGAGTTGGGCCTGGAAACACCATATATTTT.

V and J are TRBV4-3 and TRBJ2-6, with D hard to call. CDR1 and CDR2 from the germline V gene are LGHNA and YSLEER. The CDR3 runs to 16 residues. V was pared by 5 bases and J by 4 bases, with 15 bases between. Here the CDR3 reads CASSTDPPVGANVLTF. The CDR3 bases are TGCGCCAGCAGCACGGACCCCCCGGTCGGGGCCAACGTCCTGACTTTC.

The rearrangement links TRBV27 to TRBJ1-6, with a tentative D call TRBD1 (5 bases). Germline V gene data show CDR1 as MNHEY and CDR2 as SMNVEV (reference sequence). This CDR3 is built from 14 residues. V gave up 5 bases and J gave up 9 bases, with 14 bases separating them. CDR3 DNA: TGTGCCAGCAGTAGGGGTGGCACGCGTTCACCCCTCCACTTT. Translated: CASSRGGTRSPLHF.

This rearrangement joins TRBV9 to TRBJ2-7; the match to TRBD1 covers 10 bases. J lost 2 bases, V lost 2 bases, and 10 bases had no gene match. The germline gives CDR1 SGDLS, CDR2 YYNGEE. The CDR3 has 17 amino acids. In DNA, the CDR3 is TGTGCCAGCAGCGTCTTACCGGAGGGACAGGGGACCTACGAGCAGTACTTC. It yields the protein CASSVLPEGQGTYEQYF. Full variable domain (missing parts from reference TRBV9 and TRBJ2-7): DSGVTQTPKHLITATGQRVTLRCSPRSGDLSVYWYQQSLDQGLQFLIQYYNGEERAKGNILERFSAQQFPDLHSELNLSSLELGDSALYFCASSVLPEGQGTYEQYFGPGTRLTVT.

J is TRBJ2-1 and V is TRBV2, with no clear D. The CDR3 loop spans 10 amino acids. Germline V gives CDR1 SNHLY, CDR2 FYNNEI. V was trimmed by 5 bases and J by 12 bases, leaving 8 bases between them. The CDR3 loop is CASSLLGQFF. The CDR3 DNA reads TGTGCCAGCAGTTTGCTCGGGCAGTTCTTC.

This clone was found a few times. This sequence joins TRBV19 and TRBJ1-1; a possible D gene is TRBD1 (5 bases). V was shortened by 6 bases and J by 3 bases, with 17 bases between the two germline ends. The CDR3 extends over 15 amino acids. The V gene's germline CDR1 is LNHDA and CDR2 SQIVND (reference sequence). Here the CDR3 DNA reads TGTGCCAGTAGCCTAACACCGGCGGGGGACACTGAAGCTTTCTTT. This sequence encodes CASSLTPAGDTEAFF.

This chain links TRBV2 with TRBJ1-5, with 7 bases that match TRBD1. Unmatched junction bases numbered 6, after V lost 5 bases and J lost 2 bases. Germline loops: CDR1 SNHLY, CDR2 FYNNEI. This CDR3 has 15 amino acids. The CDR3 loop reads CASSLDRVRNQPQHF. CDR3 nucleotides: TGTGCCAGCAGTTTAGACAGGGTCCGCAATCAGCCCCAGCATTTT.

V and J are TRBV6-6 and TRBJ2-5; tentative D call: TRBD2 (5 bases). The CDR3 contains 14 residues. V was pared by 7 bases and J by 4 bases, with 16 bases between. Germline CDR1 and CDR2: MNHNY and SVGAGI (reference sequence). The DNA for the CDR3 is TGTGCCAGCACTCGTGGCGGGCTGCGAGAGACCCAGTACTTC. It yields the protein CASTRGGLRETQYF.

The genes are TRBV2 and TRBJ1-1, with D perhaps matching TRBD1 (6 bases). Between the trimmed V and J ends, which lost 6 bases and 4 bases, there was a span of 15 bases. The CDR3 is 14 amino acids. In germline, CDR1 is SNHLY, CDR2 FYNNEI. The CDR3 nucleotides read TGTGCCAGCAGCTCTCTCACAGGGCGCACTGAAGCTTTCTTT. Its protein is CASSSLTGRTEAFF.